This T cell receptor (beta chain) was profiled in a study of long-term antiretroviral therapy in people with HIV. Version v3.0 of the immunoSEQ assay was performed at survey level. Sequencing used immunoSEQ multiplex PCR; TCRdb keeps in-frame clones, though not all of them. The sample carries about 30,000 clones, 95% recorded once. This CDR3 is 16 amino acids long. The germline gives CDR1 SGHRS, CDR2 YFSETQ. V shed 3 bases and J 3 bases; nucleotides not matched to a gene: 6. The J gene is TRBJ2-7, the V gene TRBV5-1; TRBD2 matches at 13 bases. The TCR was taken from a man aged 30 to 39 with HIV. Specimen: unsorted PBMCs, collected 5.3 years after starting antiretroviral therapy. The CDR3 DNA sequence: TGCGCCAGCAGCTCCTCCGGACTAGCGGGGGACTACGAGCAGTACTTC. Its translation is CASSSSGLAGDYEQYF.